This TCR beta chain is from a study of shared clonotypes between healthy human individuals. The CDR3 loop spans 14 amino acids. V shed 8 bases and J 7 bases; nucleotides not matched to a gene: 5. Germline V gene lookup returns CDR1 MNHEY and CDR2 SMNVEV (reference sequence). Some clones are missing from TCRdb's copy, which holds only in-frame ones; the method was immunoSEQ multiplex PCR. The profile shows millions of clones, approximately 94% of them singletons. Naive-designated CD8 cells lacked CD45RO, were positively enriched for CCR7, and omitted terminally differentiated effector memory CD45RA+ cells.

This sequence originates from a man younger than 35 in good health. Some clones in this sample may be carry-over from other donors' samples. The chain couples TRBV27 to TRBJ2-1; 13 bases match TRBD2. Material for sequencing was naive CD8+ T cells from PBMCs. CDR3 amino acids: CASAGLAGVNEQFF. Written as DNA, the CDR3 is TGTGCCAGCGCAGGACTAGCGGGAGTAAATGAGCAGTTCTTC.